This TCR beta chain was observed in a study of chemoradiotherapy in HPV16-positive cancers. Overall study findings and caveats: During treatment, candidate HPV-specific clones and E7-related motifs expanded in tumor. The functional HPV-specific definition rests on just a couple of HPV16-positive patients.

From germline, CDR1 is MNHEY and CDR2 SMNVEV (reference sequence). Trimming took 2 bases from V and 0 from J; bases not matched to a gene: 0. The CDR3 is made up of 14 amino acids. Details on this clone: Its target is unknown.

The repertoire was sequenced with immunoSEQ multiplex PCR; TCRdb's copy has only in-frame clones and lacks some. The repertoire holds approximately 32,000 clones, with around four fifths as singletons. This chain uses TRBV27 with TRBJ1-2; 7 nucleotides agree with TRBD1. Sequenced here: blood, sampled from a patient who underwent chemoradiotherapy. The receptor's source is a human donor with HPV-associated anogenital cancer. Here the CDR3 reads CASSLGTANYGYTF. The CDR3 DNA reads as TGTGCCAGCAGTTTAGGGACAGCTAACTATGGCTACACCTTC.